Below, 11 T cell receptor beta chains from the same sample are listed, as sequenced in a study of monozygotic twins with inflammatory bowel disease. Reanalyzing the 5' RACE reads, TCRdb keeps one entry per CDR3 protein, without DNA. The specimen's table records over 90,000 distinct CDR3 sequences. Sequences were obtained from blood. These receptors were collected from a human donor with ulcerative colitis or Crohn's disease, or a healthy co-twin of an affected twin (not recorded which).

The chain joins TRBV30 to TRBJ2-7. CDR1 and CDR2 (germline): GTSNPN, SVGIG (reference sequence). CDR3 length equals 14 residues. The chain's CDR3 is CAWSTTLGYDEQYF.

V usage is TRBV5-1 and J usage is TRBJ2-4; TCRdb proposes TRBD2, but this gene call is untestable without DNA. From germline, CDR1 is SGHRS and CDR2 YFSETQ. The CDR3 has 18 amino acids. The CDR3 loop reads CASSLPGAGGATKNIQYF.

This chain connects TRBV25-1 to TRBJ1-1; TCRdb's D call, TRBD1, is unchecked because there is no DNA. This CDR3 comprises 14 residues. Germline CDR1 is MGHDK and CDR2 is SYGVNS. CDR3 loop: CASRRQGRNTEAFF.

The V gene is TRBV6-2 or TRBV6-3, the J gene TRBJ2-2; as DNA is missing, the TRBD1 call by TCRdb cannot be tested. The germline V gene has CDR1 MNHEY and CDR2 SVGEGT. The CDR3 sequence is 14 residues long. The CDR3 is CASNRDGNTGELFF.

The chain is built from TRBV6-5 and TRBJ2-1. This CDR3 contains 16 residues. Germline CDR1 and CDR2: MNHEY and SVGAGI. The CDR3 sequence: CASSYLDQSSYNEQFF.

The CDR3 here is CSVLDIFPLYNEQFF. The chain recombines TRBV29-1 with TRBJ2-1; without DNA, the TCRdb call of TRBD1 cannot be checked. CDR1 and CDR2 (germline): SQVTM, ANQGSEA. The CDR3 spans 15 residues.

The rearrangement uses TRBV11-1 and TRBJ2-7; TCRdb selects TRBD2, and the lack of DNA leaves this call unchecked. Looked up from germline, CDR1 is SGHAT and CDR2 is FQDESV (reference sequence). The CDR3 extends over 14 amino acids. CDR3 amino acids: CASTQGGETNEQYF.

This chain connects TRBV7-2 to TRBJ1-2; TCRdb returns TRBD1, unconfirmable since there is no DNA. The germline V gene has CDR1 SGHTA and CDR2 FQGNSA. The CDR3 is 14 residues long. The CDR3 reads CASSFQGVSYGYTF.

The chain uses TRBV5-6 and TRBJ2-7. CDR3 length: 12 amino acids. Germline V gene sequence: CDR1 SGHDT, CDR2 YYEEEE. The CDR3 spells CASSLVEYEQYF.

This chain connects TRBV10-3 to TRBJ2-1; the D call from TCRdb, TRBD2, cannot be confirmed without DNA. Germline CDR1 and CDR2: ENHRY and SYGVKD. The CDR3 length is 13 residues. The CDR3: CAISEGARTQQFF.

V is TRBV24-1 and J is TRBJ2-6; as DNA is missing, the TRBD1 call by TCRdb cannot be tested. Germline CDR1 is KGHDR and CDR2 is SFDVKD. There are 15 residues in the CDR3. The CDR3 reads CATSDRDAGANVLTF.